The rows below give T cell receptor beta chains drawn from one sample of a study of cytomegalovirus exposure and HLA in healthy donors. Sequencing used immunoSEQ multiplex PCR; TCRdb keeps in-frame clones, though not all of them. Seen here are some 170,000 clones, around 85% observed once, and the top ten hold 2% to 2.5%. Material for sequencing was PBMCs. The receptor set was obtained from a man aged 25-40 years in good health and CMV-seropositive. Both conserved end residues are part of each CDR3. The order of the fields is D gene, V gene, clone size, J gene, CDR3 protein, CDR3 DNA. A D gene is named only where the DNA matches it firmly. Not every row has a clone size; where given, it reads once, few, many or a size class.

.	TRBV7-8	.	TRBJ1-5	CASSLRIDSLNSNQPQHF	TGTGCCAGCAGCTTAAGGATCGACAGTTTGAATAGCAATCAGCCCCAGCATTTT
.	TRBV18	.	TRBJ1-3	CASSPPYSYSGNTIYF	TGTGCCAGCTCACCACCGTACAGCTACTCTGGAAACACCATATATTTT
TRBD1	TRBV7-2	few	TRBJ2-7	CASSHAGTGAYEQYF	TGTGCCAGCAGCCACGCTGGGACAGGAGCCTACGAGCAGTACTTC
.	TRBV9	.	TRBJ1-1	CASSVKGGSTEAFF	TGTGCCAGCAGCGTCAAGGGGGGGAGTACTGAAGCTTTCTTT
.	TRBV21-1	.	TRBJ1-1	CASMDRGLGTEAFF	TGTGCCAGCATGGACAGGGGATTGGGAACTGAAGCTTTCTTT
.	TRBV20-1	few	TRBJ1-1	CSARNQVEAFF	TGCAGTGCTAGAAATCAGGTTGAAGCTTTCTTT
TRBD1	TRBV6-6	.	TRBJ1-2	CASGTVDSYGYTF	TGTGCCAGCGGGACAGTAGATTCCTATGGCTACACCTTC
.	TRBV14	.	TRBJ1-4	CASSPLRGTNEKLFF	TGTGCCAGCAGCCCCCTGAGGGGGACTAATGAAAAACTGTTTTTT
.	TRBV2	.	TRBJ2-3	CASSSTESTDTQYF	TGTGCCAGCAGCTCGACAGAAAGTACAGATACGCAGTATTTT
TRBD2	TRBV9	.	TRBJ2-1	CASSVPGTSGLSSYNEQFF	TGTGCCAGCAGCGTCCCCGGGACTAGCGGGCTTAGCTCCTACAATGAGCAGTTCTTC
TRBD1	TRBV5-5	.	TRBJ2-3	CASSPARTGSTDTQYF	TGTGCCAGCAGCCCCGCCCGGACAGGATCCACAGATACGCAGTATTTT
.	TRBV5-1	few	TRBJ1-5	CASSLEGREDQPQHF	TGCGCCAGCAGCTTGGAAGGCCGGGAGGATCAGCCCCAGCATTTT
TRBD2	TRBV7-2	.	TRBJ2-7	CASSLGAGASYEQYF	TGTGCCAGCAGCTTAGGAGCGGGGGCCTCCTACGAGCAGTACTTC
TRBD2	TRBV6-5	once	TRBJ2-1	CASSPGTSGNNEQFF	TGTGCCAGCAGTCCCGGGACTAGCGGTAACAATGAGCAGTTCTTC
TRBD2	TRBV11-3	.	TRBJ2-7	CASSLASGGIYEQYF	TGTGCCAGCAGCTTGGCTAGCGGGGGGATCTACGAGCAGTACTTC
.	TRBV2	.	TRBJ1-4	CASSEGGQGEKLFF	TGTGCCAGCAGTGAAGGGGGGCAAGGTGAAAAACTGTTTTTT
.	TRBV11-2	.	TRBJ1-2	CASSSPIQGRGDYGYTF	TGTGCCAGCAGCTCCCCCATACAGGGACGGGGGGACTATGGCTACACCTTC
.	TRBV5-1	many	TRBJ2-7	CASSLGVRGHYEQYF	TGCGCCAGCAGCTTGGGCGTCAGGGGACACTACGAGCAGTACTTC
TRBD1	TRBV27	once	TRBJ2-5	CASSLSPGQGRETQYF	TGTGCCAGCAGTTTATCCCCTGGACAGGGCCGGGAGACCCAGTACTTC
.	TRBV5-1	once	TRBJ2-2	CASSPTVREELFF	TGCGCCAGCAGCCCCACAGTCCGGGAGGAGCTGTTTTTT
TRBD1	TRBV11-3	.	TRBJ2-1	CASRETGDGNEQFF	TGTGCCAGCAGGGAGACAGGGGACGGAAATGAGCAGTTCTTC
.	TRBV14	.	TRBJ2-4	CASSPELVGNIQYF	TGTGCCAGCAGCCCTGAGCTGGTCGGGAACATTCAGTACTTC
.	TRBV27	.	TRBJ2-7	CASSFVYAGQSSYEQYF	TGTGCCAGCAGTTTCGTCTACGCAGGGCAGAGCTCCTACGAGCAGTACTTC
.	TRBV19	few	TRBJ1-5	CASSGENQPQHF	TGTGCCAGTAGTGGGGAGAATCAGCCCCAGCATTTT
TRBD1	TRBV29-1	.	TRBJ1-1	CSVGDRRGYKNTEAFF	TGCAGCGTCGGGGACAGGCGGGGATATAAGAACACTGAAGCTTTCTTT
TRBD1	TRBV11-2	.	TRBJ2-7	CASSWGQGANEQYF	TGTGCCAGCAGCTGGGGACAGGGGGCCAACGAGCAGTACTTC
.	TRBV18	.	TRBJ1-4	CASSPKVEEKLFF	TGTGCCAGCTCACCGAAGGTGGAGGAAAAACTGTTTTTT
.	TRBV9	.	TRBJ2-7	CASSVAHKTYEQYF	TGTGCCAGCAGCGTAGCCCACAAGACCTACGAGCAGTACTTC
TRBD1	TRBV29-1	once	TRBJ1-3	CSAETGSLGNTIYF	TGCAGCGCCGAGACAGGGTCTCTTGGAAACACCATATATTTT
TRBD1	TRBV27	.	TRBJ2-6	CASSLQGATGANVLTF	TGTGCCAGCAGTTTACAGGGGGCGACTGGGGCCAACGTCCTGACTTTC
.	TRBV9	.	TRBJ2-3	CASSVLLRGDTQYF	TGTGCCAGCAGCGTATTATTACGGGGAGATACGCAGTATTTT
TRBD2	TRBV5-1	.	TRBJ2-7	CASGSGGESFEQYF	TGCGCCAGCGGCAGCGGGGGGGAGTCTTTCGAGCAGTACTTC
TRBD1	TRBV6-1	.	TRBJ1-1	CASNWDRGDTEAFF	TGTGCCAGCAACTGGGACAGGGGAGACACTGAAGCTTTCTTT
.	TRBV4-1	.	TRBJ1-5	CASSPLGGGNQPQHF	TGCGCCAGCAGCCCTTTGGGGGGGGGCAATCAGCCCCAGCATTTT
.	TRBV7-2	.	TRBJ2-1	CASSYSRGAGEQFF	TGTGCCAGCAGCTACTCCCGGGGGGCTGGTGAGCAGTTCTTC
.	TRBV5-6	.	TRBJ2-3	CASSLAHRGITDTQYF	TGTGCCAGCAGCTTGGCCCATCGGGGGATCACAGATACGCAGTATTTT
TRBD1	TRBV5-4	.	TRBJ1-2	CASSFPDRVPRDGYTF	TGTGCCAGCAGCTTCCCCGACAGGGTCCCTAGGGATGGCTACACCTTC
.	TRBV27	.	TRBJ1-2	CASSLYQGYGYTF	TGTGCCAGCAGTTTATACCAGGGATATGGCTACACCTTC
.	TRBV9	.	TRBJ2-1	CASSVGGDEQFF	TGTGCCAGCAGCGTAGGCGGGGATGAGCAGTTCTTC
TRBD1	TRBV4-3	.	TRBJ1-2	CASSLNQGAGYGYTF	TGCGCCAGCAGCCTTAATCAGGGGGCTGGCTATGGCTACACCTTC
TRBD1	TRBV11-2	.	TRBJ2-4	CASSLDRGRKNIQYF	TGTGCCAGCAGCTTGGACAGGGGAAGGAAAAACATTCAGTACTTC